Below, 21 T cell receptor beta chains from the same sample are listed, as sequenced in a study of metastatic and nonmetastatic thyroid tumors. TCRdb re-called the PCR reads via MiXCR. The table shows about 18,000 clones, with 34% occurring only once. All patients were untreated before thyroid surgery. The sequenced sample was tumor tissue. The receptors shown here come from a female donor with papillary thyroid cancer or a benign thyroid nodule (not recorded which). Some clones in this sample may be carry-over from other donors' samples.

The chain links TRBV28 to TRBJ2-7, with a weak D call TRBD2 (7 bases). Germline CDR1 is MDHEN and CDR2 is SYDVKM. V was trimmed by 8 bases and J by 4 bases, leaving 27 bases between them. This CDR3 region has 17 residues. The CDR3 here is CASRQVAGALLTYEQYF. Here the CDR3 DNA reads TGTGCCAGCCGACAGGTGGCGGGAGCCCTCCTCACTTACGAGCAGTACTTC.

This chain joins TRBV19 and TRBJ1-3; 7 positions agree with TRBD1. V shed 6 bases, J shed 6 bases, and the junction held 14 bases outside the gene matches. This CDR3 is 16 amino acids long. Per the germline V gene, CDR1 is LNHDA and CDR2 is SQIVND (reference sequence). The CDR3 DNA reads TGTGCCAGTAGCCTCTTACAGGGGAAAGGAGAAAACACCATATATTTT. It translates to CASSLLQGKGENTIYF. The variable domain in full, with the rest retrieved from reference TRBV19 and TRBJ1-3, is DGGITQSPKYLFRKEGQNVTLSCEQNLNHDAMYWYRQDPGQGLRLIYYSQIVNDFQKGDIAEGYSVSREKKESFPLTVTSAQKNPTAFYLCASSLLQGKGENTIYFGEGSWLTVV.

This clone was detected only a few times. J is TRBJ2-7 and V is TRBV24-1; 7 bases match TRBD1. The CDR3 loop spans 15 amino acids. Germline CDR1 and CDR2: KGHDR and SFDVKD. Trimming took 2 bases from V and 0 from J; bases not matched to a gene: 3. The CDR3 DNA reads TGTGCCACCAGTGATTGGGACAGCCCCTCCTACGAGCAGTACTTC. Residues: CATSDWDSPSYEQYF.

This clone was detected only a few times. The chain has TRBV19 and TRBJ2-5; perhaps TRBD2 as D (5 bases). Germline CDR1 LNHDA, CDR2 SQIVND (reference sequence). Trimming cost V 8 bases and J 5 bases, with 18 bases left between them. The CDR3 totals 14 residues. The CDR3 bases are TGTGCCAGTTCCCAGGCGGGTTTTAAGGAGACCCAGTACTTC. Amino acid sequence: CASSQAGFKETQYF.

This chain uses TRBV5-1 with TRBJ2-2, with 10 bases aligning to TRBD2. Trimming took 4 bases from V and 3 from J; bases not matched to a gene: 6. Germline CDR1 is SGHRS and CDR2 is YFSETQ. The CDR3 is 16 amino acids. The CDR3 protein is CASSIGTSAYTGELFF. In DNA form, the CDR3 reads TGCGCCAGCAGCATAGGGACTAGCGCTTACACCGGGGAGCTGTTTTTT.

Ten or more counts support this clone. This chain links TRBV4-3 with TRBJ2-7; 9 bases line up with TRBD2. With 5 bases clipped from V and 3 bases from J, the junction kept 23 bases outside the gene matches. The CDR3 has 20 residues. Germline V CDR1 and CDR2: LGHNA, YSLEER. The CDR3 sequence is CASSRKTNLAGEVVFYEQYF. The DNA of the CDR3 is TGCGCCAGCAGCAGAAAGACTAACTTAGCGGGAGAAGTAGTTTTCTACGAGCAGTACTTC.

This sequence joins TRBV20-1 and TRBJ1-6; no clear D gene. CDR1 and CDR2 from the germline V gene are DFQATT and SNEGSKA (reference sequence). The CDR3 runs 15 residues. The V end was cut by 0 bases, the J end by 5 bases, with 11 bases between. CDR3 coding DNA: TGCAGTGCTAGAGATGAGGAAGGAGATAATTCACCCCTCCACTTT. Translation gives CSARDEEGDNSPLHF.

Here the CDR3 reads CASQAGTANSPLHF. CDR3 coding DNA: TGTGCCAGTCAAGCCGGGACAGCTAATTCACCCCTCCACTTT. The chain employs TRBV12-3 or TRBV12-4 and TRBJ1-6; 7 bases are a match to TRBD1. V was pared by 9 bases and J by 6 bases, with 8 bases of the junction left unmatched. The CDR3 has 14 residues.

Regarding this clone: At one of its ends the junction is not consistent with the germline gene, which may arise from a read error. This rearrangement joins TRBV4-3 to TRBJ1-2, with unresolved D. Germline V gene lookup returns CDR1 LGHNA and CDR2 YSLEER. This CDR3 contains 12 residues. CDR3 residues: CASGRPGYGSTF. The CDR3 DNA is TGCGCCAGCGGGCGACCGGGCTATGGCTCCACCTTC.

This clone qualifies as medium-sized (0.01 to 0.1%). The CDR3 nucleotides are TGTGCCAGCAGTGAACAGGGGGCTTATTCACCCCTCCACTTT. It specifies CASSEQGAYSPLHF. V usage is TRBV12-3 or TRBV12-4 and J usage is TRBJ1-6, with TRBD1 matching over 9 bases. After removal of 5 bases from V and 8 bases from J, the junction contained 4 bases not matched to a gene. This CDR3 contains 14 residues.

CDR3 amino acids: CASSQPGLAGDEQYF. The CDR3 DNA follows: TGCGCCAGCAGCCAGCCGGGACTAGCGGGGGACGAGCAGTACTTC. The genes are TRBV5-1 and TRBJ2-7; 14 bases map to TRBD2. This CDR3 spans 15 amino acids. Per germline, CDR1 SGHRS and CDR2 YFSETQ. J gave up 5 bases and V 4 bases, and 5 bases lay outside the gene matches.

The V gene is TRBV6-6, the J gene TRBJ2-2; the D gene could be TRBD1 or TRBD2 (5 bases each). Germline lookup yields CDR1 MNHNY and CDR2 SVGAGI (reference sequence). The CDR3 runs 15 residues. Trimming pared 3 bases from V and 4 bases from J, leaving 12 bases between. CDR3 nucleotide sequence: TGTGCCAGCAGTTATACCAGGGCGGGCACCGGGGAGCTGTTTTTT. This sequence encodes CASSYTRAGTGELFF.

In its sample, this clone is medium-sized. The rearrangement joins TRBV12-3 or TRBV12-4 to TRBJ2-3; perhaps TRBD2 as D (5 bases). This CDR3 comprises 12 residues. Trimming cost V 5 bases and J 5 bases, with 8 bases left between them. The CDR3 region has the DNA TGTGCCAGCAGTGGAGGAGAAGATACGCAGTATTTT. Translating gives CASSGGEDTQYF.

CDR3 region: CASSFRTGSGNTIYF. The CDR3, as DNA: TGTGCCAGCAGCTTTAGGACAGGATCGGGAAACACCATATATTTT. This chain links TRBV7-9 with TRBJ1-3, with 7 positions matching TRBD1. Germline loops: CDR1 SEHNR, CDR2 FQNEAQ (reference sequence). J gave up 4 bases and V 3 bases, and 6 bases lay outside the gene matches. This CDR3 region has 15 residues.

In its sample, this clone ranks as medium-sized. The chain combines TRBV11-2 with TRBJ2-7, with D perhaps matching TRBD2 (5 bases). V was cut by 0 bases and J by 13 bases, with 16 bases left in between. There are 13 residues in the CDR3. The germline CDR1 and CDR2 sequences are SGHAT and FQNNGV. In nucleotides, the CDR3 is TGTGCCAGCAGCTTAGATCCCCTAGCTTCAGTCTACTTC. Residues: CASSLDPLASVYF.

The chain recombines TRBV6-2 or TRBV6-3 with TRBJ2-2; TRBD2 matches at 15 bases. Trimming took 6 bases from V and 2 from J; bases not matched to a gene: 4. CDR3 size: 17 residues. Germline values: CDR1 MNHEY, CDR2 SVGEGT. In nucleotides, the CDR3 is TGTGCCAGCAGCGGACTAGCGGGGGGGGGCAACACCGGGGAGCTGTTTTTT. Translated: CASSGLAGGGNTGELFF.

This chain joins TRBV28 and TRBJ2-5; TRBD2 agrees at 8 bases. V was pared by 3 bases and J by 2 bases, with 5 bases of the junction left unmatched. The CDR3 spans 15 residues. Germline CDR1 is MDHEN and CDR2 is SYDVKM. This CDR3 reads CASSFLAGPQETQYF. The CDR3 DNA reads TGTGCCAGCAGTTTTCTAGCGGGCCCACAAGAGACCCAGTACTTC. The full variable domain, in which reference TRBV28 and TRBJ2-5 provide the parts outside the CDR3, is DVKVTQSSRYLVKRTGEKVFLECVQDMDHENMFWYRQDPGLGLRLIYFSYDVKMKEKGDIPEGYSVSREKKERFSLILESASTNQTSMYLCASSFLAGPQETQYFGPGTRLLVL.

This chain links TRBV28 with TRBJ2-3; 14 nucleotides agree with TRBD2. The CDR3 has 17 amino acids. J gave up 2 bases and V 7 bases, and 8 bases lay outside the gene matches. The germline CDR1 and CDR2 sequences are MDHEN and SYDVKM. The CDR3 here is CASNFMGLAGDTDTQYF. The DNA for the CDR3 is TGTGCCAGCAACTTTATGGGACTAGCGGGGGACACAGATACGCAGTATTTT.

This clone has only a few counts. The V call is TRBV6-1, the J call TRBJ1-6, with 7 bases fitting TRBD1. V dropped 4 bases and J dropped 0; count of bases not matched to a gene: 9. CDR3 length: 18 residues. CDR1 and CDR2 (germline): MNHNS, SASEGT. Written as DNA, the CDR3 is TGTGCCAGCAGTGGACAGGGACAGTCGAGCTCCTATAATTCACCCCTCCACTTT. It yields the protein CASSGQGQSSSYNSPLHF.

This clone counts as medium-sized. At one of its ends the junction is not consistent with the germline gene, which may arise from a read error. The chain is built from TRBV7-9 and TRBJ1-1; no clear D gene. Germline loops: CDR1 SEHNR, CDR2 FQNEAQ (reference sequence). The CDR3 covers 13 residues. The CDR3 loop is CASSLAGNPEAFF. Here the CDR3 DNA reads TGTGCCAGCAGCTTAGCGGGGAACCCTGAAGCTTTCTTT.

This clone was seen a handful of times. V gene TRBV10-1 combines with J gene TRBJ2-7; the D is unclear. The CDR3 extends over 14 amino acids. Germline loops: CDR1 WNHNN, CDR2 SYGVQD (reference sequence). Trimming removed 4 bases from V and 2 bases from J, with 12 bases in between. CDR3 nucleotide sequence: TGCGCCAGCAGTGCTGTCCACAGACCCTACGAGCAGTACTTC. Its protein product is CASSAVHRPYEQYF.